One and the same sample provided the 18 T cell receptor delta chains below, sequenced in a study of Vδ1+ human thymocytes (dated by TCRdb to 2016 to 2019). Results and caveats for the whole study, not just this receptor: Unlike the oligoclonal repertoires in peripheral blood, the thymic TRG and TRD repertoires appeared highly polyclonal, with Gaussian CDR3 length distributions.

The sequencer listed for this sample is Illumina MiSeq. RNA was extracted with the RNeasy mini kit and reverse transcribed using Superscript III. To generate the CDR3 amplicons, a multiplex PCR was run using pooled V-gene forward primers together with a constant-region reverse primer that carried Illumina adaptor overhangs. TCRdb reprocessed the public reads with the caller CATT; rows with the same DNA were merged afterwards. Counted in this sample were about 75,000 delta-chain clones; 30% to 40% of them appeared once. Together, the top ten hold approximately 0.3% of the sample. These TCRs' antigens remain unknown. Sequencing used Vdelta1+ gamma-delta thymocytes from the thymus. Interpreted using the paper, the cell subset or site label stands for: FACS-sorted CD3+ TCRalphabeta- TCRVdelta1+ TCRVdelta2- thymocytes. The receptors shown here come from a boy younger than two who had congenital heart surgery.

This clone came up a few times. This rearrangement joins TRDV1 to TRDJ1; 7 bases match TRDD3. Trimming at V came to 1 base and at J to 1 base, leaving 21 bases not matched to a gene. The germline V gene encodes CDR1 TSWWSYY and CDR2 QGS. The CDR3 is 21 residues long. The CDR3 spells CALGEPRDLHHLLGPTDKLIF. The CDR3 DNA reads as TGTGCTCTTGGGGAACCTCGTGATCTCCACCACCTACTGGGGCCCACCGATAAACTCATCTTT.

Worth noting for this clone: The sample holds other DNA sequences that translate to the same CDR3. V usage is TRDV2 and J usage is TRDJ1; TRDD3 matches 12 bases. V lost 2 bases to trimming and J lost 4 bases; unmatched junction nucleotides: 16. This CDR3 has 19 amino acids. Germline CDR1 and CDR2: GEAIGNYY and EKD. CDR3 bases: TGTGCCTGTGACAACCTCGGGTTTTGCTGGGGGATACGGGACGATAAACTCATCTTT. It encodes CACDNLGFCWGIRDDKLIF.

This chain joins TRDV1 and TRDJ1; D not certain. Trimming took 10 bases from V and 5 from J, leaving 17 bases between them. Germline assignment: CDR1 TSWWSYY and CDR2 QGS. The CDR3 contains 13 residues. Written as DNA, the CDR3 is TGTGCTCCCCCCCCCCAACCACCAGATAAACTCATCTTT. Protein product: CAPPPQPPDKLIF.

This clone was recorded at least ten times. The identical CDR3 is also encoded by other nucleotide sequences in the sample. J is TRDJ1 and V is TRDV2; D remains unclear. The CDR3 runs 16 residues. Germline V gene data show CDR1 as GEAIGNYY and CDR2 as EKD. The germline V and J ends were trimmed by 4 bases and 0 bases, with 17 bases remaining between them. As DNA, the CDR3 is TGTGCCTGTGATAACCAATTGGAGCGGCACACCGATAAACTCATCTTT. Translated, it gives CACDNQLERHTDKLIF.

V gene TRDV1 combines with J gene TRDJ1; 7 bases match TRDD3. The V and J ends lost 0 bases and 1 base, in that order; junction bases with no gene match: 20. Looked up from germline, CDR1 is TSWWSYY and CDR2 is QGS. The CDR3 has 21 amino acids. In DNA form, the CDR3 reads TGTGCTCTTGGGGAACTAGCTCCCATTAAGCTCTGGGGGGAGATCACCGATAAACTCATCTTT. It encodes CALGELAPIKLWGEITDKLIF.

The genes are TRDV1 and TRDJ1; 8 nucleotides match TRDD3. CDR3 length: 17 amino acids. V trimming: 2 bases; J trimming: 0 bases; junction bases outside the gene matches: 8. Germline loops: CDR1 TSWWSYY, CDR2 QGS. Written as DNA, the CDR3 is TGTGCTCTTGGGGAAAAGACTGGGGGTCTGTACACCGATAAACTCATCTTT. Amino acid sequence: CALGEKTGGLYTDKLIF.

The rearrangement links TRDV1 to TRDJ1, with 7 nucleotides matching TRDD3. Germline CDR1 is TSWWSYY and CDR2 is QGS. CDR3 length equals 20 residues. The V gene end was trimmed by 1 base and the J gene end by 0 bases; junction bases not matched to a gene: 17. The CDR3, as DNA: TGTGCTCTTGGGGAACGGAGAGTACCCTGGGGATATCCGTACACCGATAAACTCATCTTT. The encoded protein is CALGERRVPWGYPYTDKLIF.

The gene calls are TRDV1 and TRDJ1, with 9 bases aligning to TRDD3. Germline loops: CDR1 TSWWSYY, CDR2 QGS. Unmatched junction bases numbered 18, after V lost 1 base and J lost 3 bases. The CDR3 extends over 20 amino acids. The CDR3 sequence is CALGEQSYSSGDTGADKLIF. CDR3 bases: TGTGCTCTTGGGGAACAGTCCTACAGCTCCGGGGATACGGGGGCCGATAAACTCATCTTT.

This clone was counted only a few times. V and J are TRDV1 and TRDJ1; 8 nucleotides agree with TRDD3. V lost 3 bases to trimming and J lost 0 bases; unmatched junction nucleotides: 21. The germline CDR1 and CDR2 sequences are TSWWSYY and QGS. This CDR3 comprises 21 residues. DNA of the CDR3: TGTGCTCTTGGGGAGCTTGCCTGCCCGACCCCTGGGGGAACGTACACCGATAAACTCATCTTT. This gives the protein CALGELACPTPGGTYTDKLIF.

The chain is built from TRDV1 and TRDJ1, with TRDD3 identical over 13 bases. J gave up 5 bases and V 2 bases, and 14 bases lay outside the gene matches. The germline gives CDR1 TSWWSYY, CDR2 QGS. This CDR3 is 19 amino acids long. CDR3 in DNA: TGTGCTCTTGGGGAATTAACCGTACTGGGGGATACGTTGGGGGATAAACTCATCTTT. This sequence encodes CALGELTVLGDTLGDKLIF.

This clone came up a few times. This sequence joins TRDV1 and TRDJ1; TRDD3 agrees at 12 bases. The germline CDR1 and CDR2 sequences are TSWWSYY and QGS. The CDR3 is 21 residues long. The V and J ends lost 1 base and 2 bases, in that order; junction bases with no gene match: 17. The chain's CDR3 is CALGEPSSFLLGDTRTDKLIF. The CDR3 DNA sequence: TGTGCTCTTGGGGAACCTTCCTCCTTTTTACTGGGGGATACCCGGACCGATAAACTCATCTTT.

The J gene is TRDJ1, the V gene TRDV1; D is possibly TRDD3 (6 bases). This CDR3 is 20 amino acids long. Germline CDR1 reads TSWWSYY; CDR2 reads QGS. V dropped 2 bases and J dropped 5 bases, with 30 bases sitting between them. The CDR3 sequence is CALGETSPTLFTGGGDKLIF. In DNA, the CDR3 is TGTGCTCTTGGGGAAACGAGCCCCACCCTTTTTACTGGAGGGGGAGATAAACTCATCTTT.

The chain has TRDV1 and TRDJ1; TRDD3 agrees at 8 bases. Losses at the gene ends were 2 bases for V and 10 bases for J; bases not matched to a gene: 24. Germline V gives CDR1 TSWWSYY, CDR2 QGS. This CDR3 contains 19 residues. The CDR3 DNA sequence: TGTGCTCTTGGGGAAAGGTCCTACGGCGACTGGGGGTTACGGCCCACACTCATCTTT. Protein product: CALGERSYGDWGLRPTLIF.

The chain recombines TRDV1 with TRDJ1, with 7 bases that match TRDD3. Germline V lookup: CDR1 TSWWSYY, CDR2 QGS. V trimming: 4 bases; J trimming: 0 bases; junction bases outside the gene matches: 8. The CDR3 spans 16 residues. CDR3 nucleotide sequence: TGTGCTCTTGGGGTGCCTGGGGGCCGGTACACCGATAAACTCATCTTT. It specifies CALGVPGGRYTDKLIF.

In this sample, this clone turned up a few times. The identical CDR3 is also encoded by other nucleotide sequences in the sample. This chain links TRDV2 with TRDJ1, with 9 nucleotides matching TRDD3. Germline-derived CDR1 and CDR2 are GEAIGNYY and EKD. This CDR3 contains 15 residues. Trimming took 3 bases from V and 1 from J; bases not matched to a gene: 5. The chain's CDR3 is CACDWGIWGTDKLIF. The CDR3 DNA reads TGTGCCTGTGACTGGGGGATATGGGGCACCGATAAACTCATCTTT.

The rearrangement uses TRDV1 and TRDJ1; 11 nucleotides match TRDD3. The length of the CDR3 is 23 residues. Trimming removed 4 bases from V and 0 bases from J; junction bases left unmatched: 25. Looked up from germline, CDR1 is TSWWSYY and CDR2 is QGS. CDR3: CALGGPMPSYLGDTGGHTDKLIF. CDR3 DNA: TGTGCTCTTGGGGGCCCTATGCCTTCTTATCTGGGGGATACTGGTGGCCACACCGATAAACTCATCTTT.

J is TRDJ1 and V is TRDV1, with 13 bases lining up with TRDD3. With V trimmed by 4 bases and J by 4 bases, 27 bases remained unmatched. There are 23 residues in the CDR3. CDR1 and CDR2 (germline): TSWWSYY, QGS. This chain's CDR3 is CALGARLPIPVTGGYAVFDKLIF. The DNA for the CDR3 is TGTGCTCTTGGGGCCAGACTTCCGATACCTGTTACTGGGGGATACGCGGTATTCGATAAACTCATCTTT.

This clone was counted a few times. The chain uses TRDV1 and TRDJ1; 11 nucleotides align to TRDD3. After removal of 1 base from V and 4 bases from J, the junction contained 32 bases not matched to a gene. Per germline, CDR1 TSWWSYY and CDR2 QGS. This CDR3 has 25 amino acids. The CDR3 loop is CALGERRPSWREEGSRTGGYDKLIF. CDR3 nucleotides: TGTGCTCTTGGGGAACGGCGGCCTTCCTGGAGGGAGGAGGGTAGCCGTACTGGGGGATACGATAAACTCATCTTT.